This T cell receptor beta chain was identified during a study of T cells in Graves' hyperthyroidism and ophthalmopathy. The TCR beta CDR3 regions underwent amplification using RNA transcripts as the source. Initially, a first-round RT-PCR of the TCR CDR3 employed the HTBI primer set. TCRdb re-analysed the multiplex PCR reads in MiXCR, keeping a single row per CDR3 protein. Found here are hundreds of thousands of distinct CDR3 sequences, roughly 21% of them singletons; the top ten hold about half. Trimming shortened V by 8 bases and J by 1 base, and 15 bases separated the two germline ends. Germline V gene lookup returns CDR1 DFQATT and CDR2 SNEGSKA (reference sequence). This CDR3 is built from 13 residues. Uncontrolled infection, other autoimmune disease, pregnancy or lactation excluded patients. Diagnoses were established using clinical symptoms, serum thyroxine and TRAb, thyroid ultrasound and orbital computed tomography.

The clonotype originates from a middle-aged man with Graves' ophthalmopathy. The V call is TRBV20-1, the J call TRBJ2-7; D might be TRBD2 (5 bases). What was sequenced was blood. CDR3 sequence reads: CSTRGIVSYEQYF. The CDR3 DNA is TGCAGTACCCGGGGTATTGTTTCCTACGAGCAGTACTTC.